The 17 T cell receptor beta chains presented below share a single source sample, sequenced in a study of shared clonotypes between healthy human individuals. CD45RO-negative, CCR7-positively selected cells formed the naive CD8 fraction, excluding terminally differentiated effector memory CD45RA+ cells. The assay was immunoSEQ multiplex PCR, and TCRdb's table has in-frame clones only and misses some. The repertoire holds about 820,000 clones, with approximately 92% as singletons. Sequenced: naive CD8+ T cells sorted from blood. The receptors were sampled from a man younger than 40 in good health.

This clone showed up just once. V gene TRBV5-1 combines with J gene TRBJ1-1; D perhaps matches TRBD1 (5 bases). Trimming stripped 2 bases from V and 2 bases from J, with 13 bases between. CDR1 and CDR2 (germline): SGHRS, YFSETQ. The CDR3 runs 15 residues. The CDR3 region has the DNA TGCGCCAGCAGCTTAGGACGGGGGTTCAACACTGAAGCTTTCTTT. Encoded protein: CASSLGRGFNTEAFF.

The rearrangement uses TRBV29-1 and TRBJ2-2; D remains ambiguous. V lost 2 bases and J lost 4, with 5 bases in between. The CDR3 contains 12 residues. Germline V CDR1 and CDR2: SQVTM, ANQGSEA. As DNA, the CDR3 is TGCAGCGTTGAACGCGCCACCGGGGAGCTGTTTTTT. Encoded protein: CSVERATGELFF.

This rearrangement joins TRBV6-1 to TRBJ2-3; TRBD1 might be the D (6 bases). Trimming cost V 1 base and J 0 bases, with 8 bases left between them. Germline lookup yields CDR1 MNHNS and CDR2 SASEGT. The CDR3 consists of 15 residues. As DNA, the CDR3 is TGTGCCAGCAGTGAAGGGACAGTGAGCACAGATACGCAGTATTTT. It yields the protein CASSEGTVSTDTQYF.

V gene TRBV6-5 combines with J gene TRBJ2-5; 13 nucleotides agree with TRBD2. This CDR3 has 15 residues. Germline-derived CDR1 and CDR2 are MNHEY and SVGAGI. The V and J ends lost 7 bases and 4 bases, in that order; junction bases with no gene match: 6. The CDR3 loop reads CASTALAGGGETQYF. CDR3 coding DNA: TGTGCCAGCACCGCACTAGCGGGAGGGGGAGAGACCCAGTACTTC.

The V and J genes are TRBV19 and TRBJ1-2, with D possibly matching TRBD1 (5 bases). Germline CDR1 LNHDA, CDR2 SQIVND (reference sequence). The ends were cut back, 7 bases at V and 6 bases at J, with 18 bases in the middle. The CDR3 runs to 14 residues. CDR3 DNA sequence: TGTGCCAGTACATATTTTTCAGGGTCTGATGGCTACACCTTC. Translation: CASTYFSGSDGYTF.

A remark on this clone: The sample carries other DNA sequences with the same CDR3. The gene calls are TRBV5-1 and TRBJ1-1, with D tentatively TRBD1 (5 bases). Trimming removed 0 bases from V and 4 bases from J, with 10 bases in between. The CDR3 is 14 amino acids. The germline V gene encodes CDR1 SGHRS and CDR2 YFSETQ. This CDR3 is CASSLGQGGTEAFF. The CDR3 nucleotides read TGCGCCAGCAGCTTGGGGCAGGGAGGCACTGAAGCTTTCTTT.

The CDR3 sequence is CASSKVGTGLVGTDTQYF. In DNA form, the CDR3 reads TGTGCCAGCAGCAAAGTAGGAACGGGACTAGTGGGAACAGATACGCAGTATTTT. The chain employs TRBV7-9 and TRBJ2-3; 8 bases match TRBD2. CDR1 and CDR2 (germline): SEHNR, FQNEAQ (reference sequence). The CDR3 consists of 18 residues. V dropped 5 bases and J dropped 3; count of bases not matched to a gene: 16.

The chain links TRBV28 to TRBJ2-2; D uncertain. V dropped 2 bases and J dropped 0 bases, with 7 bases sitting between them. Germline CDR1 reads MDHEN; CDR2 reads SYDVKM. This CDR3 spans 15 amino acids. CDR3 sequence (DNA): TGTGCCAGCAGTTTAGGGGTCACGAACACCGGGGAGCTGTTTTTT. Translating it yields CASSLGVTNTGELFF.

This clone was counted once. V and J are TRBV4-2 and TRBJ1-1; no clear D gene. The V and J ends lost 2 bases and 3 bases respectively, with 16 bases between them. CDR3 length: 16 residues. Germline CDR1 reads LGHNA; CDR2 reads YNFKEQ. The CDR3 nucleotides read TGTGCCAGCAGCCAAATAGCCGACGGGAAGGACACTGAAGCTTTCTTT. Protein: CASSQIADGKDTEAFF.

J is TRBJ2-2 and V is TRBV9; 7 nucleotides line up with TRBD2. The CDR3 totals 17 residues. The germline CDR1 and CDR2 sequences are SGDLS and YYNGEE. V was clipped by 1 base and J by 3 bases; unmatched bases: 9. CDR3 nucleotide sequence: TGTGCCAGCAGCGTACCGCGGGAGCGGTTGGACACCGGGGAGCTGTTTTTT. This gives the protein CASSVPRERLDTGELFF.

Regarding this clone: The sample contains more than one DNA sequence encoding this CDR3. V is TRBV7-9 and J is TRBJ2-2; 7 positions agree with TRBD1. V trimming: 4 bases; J trimming: 6 bases; junction bases outside the gene matches: 2. Germline-derived CDR1 and CDR2 are SEHNR and FQNEAQ (reference sequence). The CDR3 has 13 residues. The CDR3 loop is CASSSTGAGELFF. As DNA, the CDR3 is TGTGCCAGCAGCTCAACAGGGGCCGGGGAGCTGTTTTTT.

This chain joins TRBV7-3 and TRBJ2-3; TRBD1 agrees at 10 bases. With 3 bases clipped from V and 3 bases from J, the junction kept 3 bases outside the gene matches. The CDR3 has 15 residues. Germline V gene data show CDR1 as SGHTA and CDR2 as FQGTGA. CDR3 residues: CASSLGQGLTDTQYF. Written as DNA, the CDR3 is TGTGCCAGCAGCTTGGGACAGGGGTTAACAGATACGCAGTATTTT.

V gene TRBV10-3 combines with J gene TRBJ1-2; D not resolved. The CDR3 loop spans 13 amino acids. CDR1 and CDR2 (germline): ENHRY, SYGVKD. V dropped 3 bases and J dropped 7 bases, with 12 bases sitting between them. This chain's CDR3 is CAISDPRDGGYTF. In DNA, the CDR3 is TGTGCCATCAGTGACCCGCGGGATGGTGGCTACACCTTC.

This clone was recorded a few times. The rearrangement links TRBV29-1 to TRBJ2-1; D call uncertain. The CDR3 consists of 10 residues. V was trimmed by 7 bases and J by 3 bases, leaving 4 bases between them. CDR1 SQVTM and CDR2 ANQGSEA come from the germline V gene. The CDR3 DNA sequence: TGCAGCGCGCACTACAATGAGCAGTTCTTC. It specifies CSAHYNEQFF.

The rearrangement uses TRBV21-1 and TRBJ2-7; the D segment call TRBD1 is taken from the table without a DNA check. TRBV21-1 is designated a pseudogene. This CDR3 is built from 17 residues. CDR3 residues: CASSMHPPGGVPYEQYF. As DNA, the CDR3 is TGTGCCAGCAGCATGCACCCCCCAGGGGGTGTCCCCTACGAGCAGTACTTC.

This clone was detected only once. The chain combines TRBV28 with TRBJ2-7; TRBD2 aligns across 10 bases. Losses at the gene ends were 3 bases for V and 5 bases for J; bases not matched to a gene: 7. CDR1 and CDR2 from the germline V gene are MDHEN and SYDVKM. The CDR3 is made up of 15 amino acids. The CDR3 protein is CASSLPGLAANEQYF. The CDR3 bases are TGTGCCAGCAGTTTGCCAGGACTAGCGGCAAACGAGCAGTACTTC. Supplemented by reference TRBV28 and TRBJ2-7, the full variable domain reads DVKVTQSSRYLVKRTGEKVFLECVQDMDHENMFWYRQDPGLGLRLIYFSYDVKMKEKGDIPEGYSVSREKKERFSLILESASTNQTSMYLCASSLPGLAANEQYFGPGTRLTVT.

This chain links TRBV6-1 with TRBJ2-3; 10 nucleotides agree with TRBD2. Trimming took 3 bases from V and 6 from J; bases not matched to a gene: 12. CDR1 MNHNS and CDR2 SASEGT come from the germline V gene. The CDR3 covers 17 residues. The DNA of the CDR3 is TGTGCCAGCAGTGAGTTAGCGGGAGGTAGTGGAGGGGATACGCAGTATTTT. It translates to CASSELAGGSGGDTQYF.